This T cell receptor (beta chain) was retrieved from a study of T cell changes during pregnancy in multiple sclerosis. The data were produced by immunoSEQ multiplex PCR, yet TCRdb's version contains in-frame clones alone and is incomplete. Among some 47,000 clones, over 75% were seen once, and the ten largest hold 8.3%. The CDR3 sequence is 15 residues long. Germline CDR1 is SGHTS and CDR2 is YDEGEE. Trimming removed 4 bases from V and 4 bases from J; junction bases left unmatched: 7. V is TRBV5-8 and J is TRBJ2-3, with 9 bases fitting TRBD1. The source was CD8+ T cells from peripheral blood mononuclear cells, collected in the second trimester of pregnancy. The receptor was derived from a female donor with multiple sclerosis, enrolled in a pregnancy study. This CDR3 is CASSGRDRDPDTQYF. DNA for the CDR3: TGTGCCAGCAGCGGCCGGGACAGGGACCCAGATACGCAGTATTTT.